The 5 T cell receptor beta chains below come from one sample, sequenced in a study of vaccination effects on CD4 cells after COVID-19. Their cognate antigens are unknown. With 10 to 11 days of culture completed, CD4+ T cells were isolated. Vaccine administered to participants consisted of two doses of either BNT162b2 or mRNA-1273. Sequencing was performed with immunoSEQ multiplex PCR; in TCRdb, only in-frame clones are kept and a portion is missing. The table shows 60,000 to 80,000 clones, with around two thirds occurring only once. Sequences were derived from CD4+ T cells from PBMCs cultured without peptide, sampled after COVID-19 vaccination. The receptors were gathered from a human donor who received a COVID-19 vaccine.

V usage is TRBV18 and J usage is TRBJ2-3; D may correspond to TRBD1 or TRBD2 (5 bases each). From germline, CDR1 is KGHSH and CDR2 LQKENI. Trimming cost V 6 bases and J 0 bases, with 13 bases left between them. The CDR3 extends over 15 amino acids. CDR3 DNA sequence: TGTGCCAGCTCCGAGGGGAGCGGTAGCACAGATACGCAGTATTTT. It yields the protein CASSEGSGSTDTQYF.

The table lists this clone with a few counts. The J gene is TRBJ2-3, the V gene TRBV19; D not certain. Trimming shortened V by 3 bases and J by 1 base, and 5 bases separated the two germline ends. The CDR3 has 13 residues. Per germline, CDR1 LNHDA and CDR2 SQIVND (reference sequence). CDR3 DNA: TGTGCCAGTAGTATCCGCCGCACAGATACGCAGTATTTT. As protein: CASSIRRTDTQYF.

The table lists this clone with a few counts. This chain uses TRBV12-3 or TRBV12-4 with TRBJ1-2, with D uncertain. The ends were cut back, 3 bases at V and 4 bases at J, with 6 bases in the middle. This CDR3 contains 12 residues. The DNA of the CDR3 is TGTGCCAGCAGTTTTACCCGCTATGGCTACACCTTC. The encoded protein is CASSFTRYGYTF.

The V call is TRBV19, the J call TRBJ1-1; tentatively, D is TRBD1 (5 bases). The CDR3 length is 14 residues. Germline assignment: CDR1 LNHDA and CDR2 SQIVND (reference sequence). Deletions cut 7 bases from V and 1 base from J, with 13 bases between. This CDR3 reads CASIPGTSNTEAFF. CDR3 sequence (DNA): TGTGCCAGTATCCCGGGGACCTCGAACACTGAAGCTTTCTTT.

The chain carries TRBV3-1 (or the pseudogene TRBV3-2) and TRBJ1-2; no definite D call. The CDR3 is made up of 15 amino acids. The ends were cut back, 4 bases at V and 4 bases at J, with 16 bases in the middle. Germline V gives CDR1 LGHDT, CDR2 YNNKEL (reference sequence). Written as DNA, the CDR3 is TGTGCCAGCAGCCCCCTCGGCAGCATCGGCTATGGCTACACCTTC. It is translated as CASSPLGSIGYGYTF.